A single TCR beta chain is shown here with its context. This CDR3 region has 16 residues. The V and J ends lost 0 bases and 3 bases, in that order; junction bases with no gene match: 9. The germline V gene has CDR1 GTSNPN and CDR2 SVGIG (reference sequence). This sample is part of a study of neoadjuvant nivolumab and ipilimumab in lung cancer. TCRdb's table, derived via immunoSEQ multiplex PCR, lists solely in-frame clones and lacks some. The sample gives over 6,500 clones, about nine tenths of which show up once; 2% to 2.5% is in the top ten. This specimen consisted of tumor tissue, obtained after neoadjuvant nivolumab, alone or with ipilimumab, at or shortly before surgery. The receptor was isolated from an adult with non-small cell lung cancer. Some clones in this sample may be carry-over from other donors' samples. The J gene is TRBJ1-2, the V gene TRBV30, with TRBD1 matching over 8 bases. The CDR3 here is CAWSVSSTGGHYGYTF. As DNA, the CDR3 is TGTGCCTGGAGTGTCAGCAGTACAGGGGGTCACTATGGCTACACCTTC.